These 13 T cell receptor beta chains originate from one sample sequenced in a study of T cell changes during pregnancy in multiple sclerosis. The assay was immunoSEQ multiplex PCR, and TCRdb's table has in-frame clones only and misses some. This sample carries approximately 94,000 clones, about nine tenths of them seen once, and the ten largest clones take approximately 2%. The material sequenced was peripheral blood, taken after pregnancy. All receptors derive from a female donor with multiple sclerosis, enrolled in a pregnancy study.

This clone was seen a single time. One end of the junction fails to match germline, which may point to a read error. The V gene is TRBV5-4, the J gene TRBJ1-6, with D perhaps matching TRBD1 (6 bases). This CDR3 is built from 14 residues. The germline gives CDR1 SGHNT, CDR2 YYREEE (reference sequence). CDR3 nucleotide sequence: TGTGCCAGCAGCTTAAACAGGGCAAATTCACCCCTTCACTTT. It translates to CASSLNRANSPLHF.

The rearrangement joins TRBV7-8 to TRBJ1-2; TRBD1 agrees at 8 bases. Germline CDR1 SGHVS, CDR2 FQNEAQ. V lost 5 bases to trimming and J lost 4 bases; unmatched junction nucleotides: 3. The CDR3 covers 13 residues. The CDR3 sequence: CASSATGVYGYTF. CDR3 nucleotide sequence: TGTGCCAGCAGCGCGACAGGGGTCTATGGCTACACCTTC.

A remark on this clone: The junction shows a germline mismatch at one end, possibly a read error. V usage is TRBV7-7 and J usage is TRBJ2-1, with a tentative D call TRBD1 (6 bases). The CDR3 length is 15 residues. Germline V lookup: CDR1 SSHAT, CDR2 FNYEAQ (reference sequence). The CDR3 bases are TGTGCTAGCAGCCGGGACACACACACTAACAATGAGCAGTTCTTC. This gives the protein CASSRDTHTNNEQFF.

The chain carries TRBV6-4 and TRBJ2-6, with 7 bases identical to TRBD1. The CDR3 is 16 residues long. The V gene end was trimmed by 0 bases and the J gene end by 1 base; junction bases not matched to a gene: 0. Germline values: CDR1 MRHNA, CDR2 SNTAGT. CDR3 protein: CASSDSDRSGANVLTF. The CDR3 DNA follows: TGTGCCAGCAGTGACTCGGACAGGTCTGGGGCCAACGTCCTGACTTTC.

The chain joins TRBV7-6 to TRBJ1-4, with 12 bases fitting TRBD1. The CDR3 covers 17 residues. The V gene end was trimmed by 1 base and the J gene end by 7 bases; junction bases not matched to a gene: 7. The germline V gene encodes CDR1 SGHVS and CDR2 FNYEAQ. In DNA, the CDR3 is TGTGCCAGCAGCTTAGAAGTGGGGGACAGGGGGCTTGAAAAACTGTTTTTT. This codes for CASSLEVGDRGLEKLFF.

The chain joins TRBV19 to TRBJ1-2, with 9 bases lining up with TRBD1. Germline CDR1 reads LNHDA; CDR2 reads SQIVND (reference sequence). The J segment lost 10 bases and the V segment lost 4 bases, leaving 13 bases of the junction unmatched. CDR3 length: 15 residues. The CDR3, as DNA: TGTGCCAGTAGTAAGGAAGGGGGGACAGGGATGCTCTACACCTTC. It specifies CASSKEGGTGMLYTF.

The chain recombines TRBV11-3 with TRBJ2-5, with a tentative D call TRBD2 (6 bases). The CDR3 loop spans 15 amino acids. Trimming cost V 5 bases and J 0 bases, with 13 bases left between them. The V gene's germline CDR1 is SGHNT and CDR2 YENEEA. In DNA form, the CDR3 reads TGTGCCAGCAGCGGACGTCGGGGGTACCAAGAGACCCAGTACTTC. It yields the protein CASSGRRGYQETQYF.

The CDR3 DNA sequence: TGTGCCTGGAGTAAGGACAGCACCTACGAGCAGTACTTC. It codes for CAWSKDSTYEQYF. The gene calls are TRBV30 and TRBJ2-7; tentative D call: TRBD1 (6 bases). Deletions cut 2 bases from V and 2 bases from J, with 10 bases between. There are 13 residues in the CDR3. Germline CDR1 reads GTSNPN; CDR2 reads SVGIG (reference sequence). Variable domain in full (rest from reference TRBV30 and TRBJ2-7): SQTIHQWPATLVQPVGSPLSLECTVEGTSNPNLYWYRQAAGRGLQLLFYSVGIGQISSEVPQNLSASRPQDRQFILSSKKLLLSDSGFYLCAWSKDSTYEQYFGPGTRLTVT.

This clone has a single count. The chain couples TRBV28 to TRBJ2-5, with D perhaps TRBD2 (6 bases). The CDR3 extends over 15 amino acids. Trimming took off 6 bases at V and 4 bases at J, with 18 bases between the two ends. Germline assignment: CDR1 MDHEN and CDR2 SYDVKM. In DNA form, the CDR3 reads TGTGCCAGCAGCCCGACTTGGGGGGAGTTAGAGACCCAGTACTTC. It encodes CASSPTWGELETQYF.

This chain connects TRBV6-6 to TRBJ1-5, with D possibly being TRBD1 (6 bases). This CDR3 contains 15 residues. With 4 bases removed from V and 3 bases from J, the gap between germline ends came to 13 bases. Germline V lookup: CDR1 MNHNY, CDR2 SVGAGI (reference sequence). This CDR3 reads CASSSQGLYNQPQHF. As DNA, the CDR3 is TGTGCCAGCAGTTCACAGGGTTTATACAATCAGCCCCAGCATTTT.

This chain links TRBV5-1 with TRBJ1-1; D is unresolved. With 0 bases removed from V and 0 bases from J, the gap between germline ends came to 3 bases. Germline CDR1 is SGHRS and CDR2 is YFSETQ. The CDR3 spans 13 residues. Here the CDR3 reads CASSLGMNTEAFF. The CDR3 region has the DNA TGCGCCAGCAGCTTGGGTATGAACACTGAAGCTTTCTTT.

This rearrangement joins TRBV6-1 to TRBJ2-1; 8 bases map to TRBD1. The CDR3 runs 14 residues. Germline values: CDR1 MNHNS, CDR2 SASEGT. J gave up 0 bases and V 9 bases, and 4 bases lay outside the gene matches. In nucleotides, the CDR3 is TGTGCCAGTGACAGGGGAGACTCCTACAATGAGCAGTTCTTC. As protein: CASDRGDSYNEQFF.

A note on this clone: The sample has other DNA sequences that encode this CDR3 too. The chain employs TRBV18 and TRBJ2-3, with TRBD2 identical over 14 bases. Trimming at V came to 3 bases and at J to 2 bases, leaving 1 base not matched to a gene. From germline, CDR1 is KGHSH and CDR2 LQKENI. This CDR3 is 16 amino acids long. CDR3 in amino acids: CASSPGLAGVTDTQYF. The DNA for the CDR3 is TGTGCCAGCTCACCGGGACTAGCGGGAGTCACAGATACGCAGTATTTT.